This T cell receptor (beta chain) originates from a study of T cells in Graves' hyperthyroidism and ophthalmopathy (dated by TCRdb to between 2018 and 2021). Turning to the overall study: Peripheral blood samples were taken at initial diagnosis, before any treatment was given. To identify distinguishing TCR V-J signatures, a discovery cohort of 100 or so patients was used, comprising 40 to 45 with Graves' ophthalmopathy and 55 to 65 with stable Graves' hyperthyroidism. Prospective prediction of ophthalmopathy was tested in an independent validation cohort consisting of some 19 hyperthyroidism patients and approximately 16 patients who later progressed to ophthalmopathy. For training and testing, the 80 to 100 patients in the discovery cohort were randomly divided in a 7:3 ratio. The study also compared thyroid tissue and blood T-cell repertoires from 5 to 7 Graves' hyperthyroidism patients. After blood sampling, hyperthyroidism patients were treated with methimazole at a starting dose of 30 mg daily, and ophthalmopathy patients were treated with high-dose intravenous methylprednisolone. TCR Vbeta CDR3 sequencing of 130 to 150 peripheral blood samples (over 40 ophthalmopathy, 70 to 85 hyperthyroidism and some 17 progressor patients) is reported in the paper. Points the paper makes about the study in general: Most expanded thyroid clonotypes (frequency above 0.001) were also detected in blood, suggesting blood repertoires may reflect thyroid immune responses. Sample size was not statistically predetermined, and investigators were not blinded to group allocation. A 13 V-J signature model separated ophthalmopathy from stable hyperthyroidism, with about 90% sensitivity and roughly 81% specificity in cross-validation and 80%/75% in testing. During validation, the model predicted progression to ophthalmopathy a median of approximately 6.5 months ahead of onset, with more than 55% sensitivity and 72.22% specificity.

In its sample, this clonotype was seen many times. Its antigen has not been determined. Per-base qualities were not stored, and no clone one base away is much larger. Hyperthyroidism patients were newly diagnosed, with disease duration under 2 months, and aged 18 to 65 years. Any patient with an uncontrolled infection, another autoimmune disease, pregnancy or lactation was excluded. Diagnoses were based on clinical symptoms, serum thyroxine and TRAb, thyroid ultrasound and orbital computed tomography. Blood from progressor patients was drawn when they were first diagnosed with hyperthyroidism, before any ophthalmopathy symptoms appeared. PBMCs were separated from 10 ml of fresh peripheral blood using Ficoll-Paque density gradient centrifugation. Progressor patients were initially diagnosed with Graves' hyperthyroidism and developed ophthalmopathy during follow-up. Total RNA was extracted with Trizol reagent, and quality was checked on an Agilent 2100 Bioanalyzer.

TCR beta CDR3 regions were amplified from RNA transcripts. The first round of RT-PCR for the TCR CDR3 was performed with the HTBI primer set and the Qiagen OneStep RT-PCR kit. The libraries were constructed in a second round of multiplex PCR and then size-selected and purified. The libraries were sequenced on an Illumina HiSeq2000 using paired-end 100 bp reads. The paper's data handling went like this. SOAPnuke was used to process the raw data, removing reads that contained adapters or uncalled bases, had a mean Phred below 15, or lacked an exact match to the constant primer or identifier. COPE v1.2.5 was used to merge high-quality paired reads, and clonotypes were defined as unique nucleotide sequences. MiTCR v1.1 was used to align clonotypes to the IMGT TRBV, TRBD and TRBJ reference segments. Only V-J combinations with frequency above 0.0001, covering 99% to 99.2% of repertoires, were analysed. A TCS score was defined as the ratio of F50 (clonal expansion) to E x V (chaos), with BLOSUM62-based TCRdist applied between CDR3 peptides within each V-J. Welch's t-statistics and random forest reduced around 520 V-J features to around 14, which were used in a naive Bayes classifier (R e1071). Starting from the raw public reads, TCRdb applied fastp trimming at Q25, assembled clones with MiXCR and retained in-frame beta chains. For every CDR3 protein sequence, its rows merge into one entry that carries the most common genes and DNA. For this entry, the V and J calls and clone size follow TCRdb and not the study's own pipeline. The sample table holds a few hundred thousand distinct CDR3 sequences, of which roughly 12% were seen once. Roughly 20% of the sample is in the top ten clones.

Taken from the germline V gene, the CDR1 and CDR2 loops are MDHEN and SYDVKM. Including the terminal cysteine and phenylalanine, the CDR3 comprises 14 residues. Just the 42-base CDR3 DNA is kept, in frame starting at base 1. From V the trimming removes 2 bases and from J it removes 2 bases, while the gene matches leave 2 bases of the junction unaccounted for. Sequencing was performed on blood. The V and J segments used are TRBV28 and TRBJ2-5; 7 bases in between match TRBD2. The TCR originated in a man aged 30 to 39 with Graves' hyperthyroidism that later progressed to Graves' ophthalmopathy. Here is the DNA: TGTGCCAGCAGTTTACGCGGGGGTCAAGAGACCCAGTACTTC. Its protein reads: CASSLRGGQETQYF.